The 21 T cell receptor beta chains below all came from one sample that was sequenced in a study of T cell responses to AZD1222 COVID-19 vaccine. The method was immunoSEQ multiplex PCR; TCRdb's version includes in-frame clones alone and lacks a portion of them. The sample shows more than 85,000 clones, around 87% of them seen only once. The sequencing here drew on peripheral blood, taken 28 days after the second AZD1222 dose. The receptors come from an adult who received the AZD1222 COVID-19 vaccine.

The V gene is TRBV24-1, the J gene TRBJ2-2; 9 nucleotides line up with TRBD1. The CDR3 spans 20 residues. Germline trimming cut 4 bases from V and 6 bases from J; bases unmatched to any gene: 20. Germline values: CDR1 KGHDR, CDR2 SFDVKD. The CDR3 nucleotides read TGTGCCACCAGTGACCTTGCCGGGACAGGGATCGGAAAAGAACCCGGGGAGCTGTTTTTT. This encodes CATSDLAGTGIGKEPGELFF.

The V gene is TRBV12-3 or TRBV12-4, the J gene TRBJ1-2; 8 positions agree with TRBD1. With V trimmed by 3 bases and J by 6 bases, 3 bases remained unmatched. The CDR3 sequence is 13 residues long. The CDR3 nucleotides are TGTGCCAGCAGTTTTGGACAGGGCGATGGCTACACCTTC. Protein product: CASSFGQGDGYTF.

This chain uses TRBV14 with TRBJ1-2; D uncertain. Looked up from germline, CDR1 is SGHDN and CDR2 is FVKESK. The CDR3 extends over 15 amino acids. Trimming stripped 0 bases from V and 10 bases from J, with 18 bases between. CDR3 amino acids: CASSQDLSPINPYTF. In DNA form, the CDR3 reads TGTGCCAGCAGCCAAGATCTTAGCCCGATCAACCCCTACACCTTC.

This chain connects TRBV7-2 to TRBJ1-3; D remains unclear. The CDR3 contains 15 residues. The V gene's germline CDR1 is SGHTA and CDR2 FQGNSA. Trimming left V 2 bases short and J 0 bases short, with 8 bases between. This CDR3 is CASSLPGRSGNTIYF. CDR3 nucleotide sequence: TGTGCCAGCAGCTTACCAGGTCGCTCTGGAAACACCATATATTTT.

There are a few counts of this clone. J is TRBJ2-6 and V is TRBV11-2; 7 bases are shared with TRBD1. The CDR3 is 13 residues long. V shed 1 base, J shed 9 bases, and the junction held 0 bases outside the gene matches. Germline CDR1 is SGHAT and CDR2 is FQNNGV. The CDR3 region is CASSLGTGNVLTF. As DNA, the CDR3 is TGTGCCAGCAGCTTAGGGACAGGCAACGTCCTGACTTTC.

The chain has TRBV10-1 and TRBJ1-2; the match to TRBD1 covers 8 bases. V lost 7 bases, J lost 8 bases, and 15 bases stayed unmatched. This CDR3 comprises 15 residues. The germline V gene has CDR1 WNHNN and CDR2 SYGVQD (reference sequence). For the CDR3, the DNA is TGCGCCAGCACCTTTAAGTGGACAGGGAGAGGGGGCTACACCTTC. This encodes CASTFKWTGRGGYTF.

The rearrangement uses TRBV4-2 and TRBJ2-7, with a possible D match to TRBD2 (6 bases). Germline assignment: CDR1 LGHNA and CDR2 YNFKEQ. The CDR3 runs 14 residues. The V end lost 4 bases, the J end lost 3 bases, and 13 bases lay between the germline ends. CDR3: CASSPQREDYEQYF. In nucleotides, the CDR3 is TGTGCCAGCAGCCCCCAAAGGGAGGACTACGAGCAGTACTTC.

This clone was recorded only once. V usage is TRBV2 and J usage is TRBJ2-7; 15 positions agree with TRBD2. The CDR3 runs to 21 residues. Germline CDR1 reads SNHLY; CDR2 reads FYNNEI. The V segment lost 4 bases and the J segment 2 bases; nucleotides outside the gene matches: 18. The CDR3 DNA reads as TGTGCCAGCAGTGTTGGGAAGAGGACTAGCGGGAGGGCCTGGCATACCTACGAGCAGTACTTC. It encodes CASSVGKRTSGRAWHTYEQYF.

A word on this clone: This specimen includes other DNA sequences encoding the same CDR3. V is TRBV29-1 and J is TRBJ1-5; tentatively, D is TRBD1 (6 bases). This CDR3 region has 12 residues. Trimming removed 6 bases from V and 1 base from J, with 7 bases in between. CDR1 SQVTM and CDR2 ANQGSEA come from the germline V gene. The CDR3 DNA sequence: TGCAGCGTAGGGGGGAGCAATCAGCCCCAGCATTTT. It translates to CSVGGSNQPQHF.

This rearrangement joins TRBV4-2 to TRBJ1-1; TRBD1 might be the D (5 bases). In germline, CDR1 is LGHNA, CDR2 YNFKEQ. V lost 0 bases and J lost 6, with 11 bases in between. This CDR3 has 14 amino acids. CDR3 bases: TGTGCCAGCAGCCAAGAGGACACAGGCTCTGAAGCTTTCTTT. It specifies CASSQEDTGSEAFF.

The chain has TRBV9 and TRBJ2-2, with D perhaps matching TRBD1 (8 bases). The V end lost 4 bases, the J end lost 4 bases, and 14 bases lay between the germline ends. CDR3 length: 15 residues. Germline CDR1 is SGDLS and CDR2 is YYNGEE. CDR3 sequence reads: CASSWTGRGTGELFF. In nucleotides, the CDR3 is TGTGCCAGCAGCTGGACAGGGAGGGGCACCGGGGAGCTGTTTTTT.

The chain combines TRBV6-6 with TRBJ1-3; the match to TRBD1 covers 7 bases. Per germline, CDR1 MNHNY and CDR2 SVGAGI (reference sequence). The ends lost 5 bases at V and 0 bases at J; junction bases unmatched: 7. This CDR3 comprises 16 residues. The CDR3 DNA reads as TGTGCCAGCAGTACCGGACAGGCCTACTCTGGAAACACCATATATTTT. Its protein product is CASSTGQAYSGNTIYF.

This rearrangement joins TRBV7-3 to TRBJ2-5, with 7 bases aligning to TRBD2. The CDR3 contains 14 residues. V gave up 0 bases and J gave up 5 bases; unmatched junction bases: 3. The germline V gene has CDR1 SGHTA and CDR2 FQGTGA. The CDR3 DNA reads TGTGCCAGCAGCTTAACAGGGAGGGCTGAGACCCAGTACTTC. Its protein product is CASSLTGRAETQYF.

CDR3 DNA sequence: TGTGCCAGCAGTCATATACTCCGGGACAGGGTCGTTGTGGATACGCAGTATTTT. Residues: CASSHILRDRVVVDTQYF. This chain joins TRBV5-5 and TRBJ2-3; 9 bases align to TRBD1. V lost 5 bases to trimming and J lost 6 bases; unmatched junction nucleotides: 19. There are 18 residues in the CDR3. Germline lookup yields CDR1 SGHKS and CDR2 YYEKEE (reference sequence).

As for this clone: One end of the junction does not line up with germline, which may come from a read error. V is TRBV6-1 and J is TRBJ2-3; either TRBD1 or TRBD2 may supply D (5 bases each). This CDR3 comprises 16 residues. The germline CDR1 and CDR2 sequences are MNHNS and SASEGT. As DNA, the CDR3 is TGTGCCAGCAATGAAGGGGACCACATTCGTTCAGATACGCAGTATTTT. Its protein is CASNEGDHIRSDTQYF.

Remarks on this clone: One end of the junction varies from germline; a read error may be responsible. The rearrangement links TRBV7-3 to TRBJ2-7; D unresolved. The CDR3 has 15 residues. Germline CDR1 and CDR2: SGHTA and FQGTGA. This CDR3 is CASSLSAGPSFEQYF. The DNA for the CDR3 is TGTGCCAGCAGCTTAAGCGCAGGTCCCTCCTTCGAGCAGTACTTC.

On this clone: The junction shows a germline mismatch at one end, possibly a read error. The chain has TRBV20-1 and TRBJ2-2; 7 bases fit TRBD2. CDR3 length equals 11 residues. The germline V gene encodes CDR1 DFQATT and CDR2 SNEGSKA (reference sequence). CDR3 residues: CSARGLADTIF. As DNA, the CDR3 is TGCAGTGCTAGAGGGCTAGCGGATACCATCTTT.

The chain joins TRBV9 to TRBJ1-3; D perhaps matches TRBD1 (5 bases). V lost 4 bases, J lost 0 bases, and 14 bases lay in between. Germline V lookup: CDR1 SGDLS, CDR2 YYNGEE. The CDR3 has 16 amino acids. CDR3 region: CASSWGGPLSGNTIYF. For the CDR3, the DNA is TGTGCCAGCAGCTGGGGGGGACCCCTCTCTGGAAACACCATATATTTT. The full variable domain, rest sourced from reference TRBV9 and TRBJ1-3, is DSGVTQTPKHLITATGQRVTLRCSPRSGDLSVYWYQQSLDQGLQFLIQYYNGEERAKGNILERFSAQQFPDLHSELNLSSLELGDSALYFCASSWGGPLSGNTIYFGEGSWLTVV.

The CDR3 nucleotides are TGTGCCAGCAGCTTATCGGGACTCACTGAAGCTTTCTTT. Translation: CASSLSGLTEAFF. The V call is TRBV7-2, the J call TRBJ1-1; D might be TRBD1 (5 bases). The V end was cut by 2 bases, the J end by 4 bases, with 8 bases between. Germline assignment: CDR1 SGHTA and CDR2 FQGNSA. This CDR3 region has 13 residues.

This clone was detected once. The chain links TRBV30 to TRBJ2-5, with TRBD2 matching 7 bases. CDR1 is GTSNPN, CDR2 SVGIG, per germline (reference sequence). The CDR3 has 14 residues. V shed 2 bases and J 4 bases; nucleotides not matched to a gene: 7. For the CDR3, the DNA is TGTGCCTGGAGTAGCGGGACGGGAGGAGAGACCCAGTACTTC. Translated: CAWSSGTGGETQYF.

The table lists this clone with a few counts. This chain joins TRBV4-3 and TRBJ2-7, with unresolved D. The CDR3 length is 13 residues. V was pared by 0 bases and J by 5 bases, with 8 bases between. CDR1 LGHNA and CDR2 YSLEER come from the germline V gene. The CDR3 reads CASSQEGWDEQYF. The CDR3 nucleotides are TGCGCCAGCAGCCAAGAGGGATGGGACGAGCAGTACTTC.